The following is a TCR beta chain sequence with its context. The trim removed 4 bases at V and 0 bases at J, leaving 7 bases unmatched. Per the germline V gene, CDR1 is LGHDT and CDR2 is YNNKEL (reference sequence). The CDR3 consists of 17 residues. Authors' methods: Nucleated cell counts were estimated from reference gene primer amplification. Measured with immunoSEQ multiplex PCR; TCRdb has only the in-frame clones, and not every one. From that table come the V and J calls and clone size; the DNA was used to work out D and trimming. The table includes some 64,000 clones, roughly four fifths detected once. The source of the sample is a study of blood T cell repertoires in COVID-19.

V is TRBV3-1 (or the pseudogene TRBV3-2) and J is TRBJ1-4, with TRBD1 identical over 8 bases. Material: peripheral blood. This TCR was sampled from a human donor in a cohort sampled during active COVID-19. DNA of the CDR3: TGTGCCAGCAGCCCCAAGTCACAGGGGGCAACTAATGAAAAACTGTTTTTT. This codes for CASSPKSQGATNEKLFF.